Listed below are T cell receptor beta chains from one sample, sequenced in a study of blood T cell repertoires in COVID-19. TCRdb's copy holds only in-frame clones and misses some; the assay was immunoSEQ multiplex PCR. This sample carries some 75,000 clones, 80% to 95% of them seen once, and the ten largest clones take about 7.1%. The sequenced sample consisted of peripheral blood. The receptors here all came from a human donor in a cohort sampled during active COVID-19. CDR3s include the opening cysteine and the closing phenylalanine or tryptophan. Each record gives: J gene, clone size, D gene, V gene, CDR3 protein, CDR3 DNA. D genes are given only for firm matches. Clone size is stated in some rows and not others, as once, few, many or a class when expanded.

TRBJ1-3	few	NA	TRBV7-9	CASSSGLSGNTIYF	TGTGCCAGCAGCTCAGGGTTGTCGGGAAACACCATATATTTT
TRBJ2-3	NA	NA	TRBV4-3	CASSPDGGPDTQYF	TGCGCCAGCAGCCCAGATGGAGGCCCAGATACGCAGTATTTT
TRBJ2-7	NA	TRBD1	TRBV12-5	CASGLGQGSYEQYF	TGTGCTAGTGGTTTGGGACAGGGTTCCTACGAGCAGTACTTC
TRBJ1-5	NA	NA	TRBV2	CASTRESLGGNQPQHF	TGTGCCAGCACGAGGGAGTCTCTTGGGGGCAATCAGCCCCAGCATTTT
TRBJ1-1	NA	NA	TRBV6-5	CASTGRVGTEAFF	TGTGCCAGCACAGGGCGCGTGGGCACTGAAGCTTTCTTT
TRBJ2-5	NA	NA	TRBV20-1	CSASAGETQYF	TGCAGTGCTAGCGCAGGAGAGACCCAGTACTTC
TRBJ2-3	NA	NA	TRBV11-3	CASSLNGGSTDTQYF	TGTGCCAGCAGCTTAAACGGGGGTAGCACAGATACGCAGTATTTT
TRBJ1-6	NA	TRBD1	TRBV18	CASSRAGGDSPLHF	TGTGCCAGCTCACGGGCAGGGGGCGATTCACCCCTCCACTTT
TRBJ2-3	NA	NA	TRBV10-3	CAINAGSDTQYF	TGTGCCATCAATGCAGGGTCAGATACGCAGTATTTT
TRBJ2-3	NA	TRBD2	TRBV3-1/TRBV3-2	CASSQGAGGSQYF	TGTGCCAGCAGCCAAGGAGCGGGGGGGTCGCAGTATTTT
TRBJ2-1	NA	TRBD2	TRBV19	CASSRRGGWNEQFF	TGTGCCAGTAGTCGGCGGGGGGGCTGGAATGAGCAGTTCTTC
TRBJ2-5	NA	NA	TRBV10-3	CAISESSTQSQETQYF	TGTGCCATCAGTGAGTCATCAACACAGAGCCAAGAGACCCAGTACTTC
TRBJ1-1	NA	TRBD1	TRBV12-5	CASGLTGGRTEAFF	TGTGCTAGTGGTCTCACAGGGGGCAGGACTGAAGCTTTCTTT
TRBJ2-5	NA	TRBD2	TRBV4-2	CASSQDRGGQETQYF	TGTGCCAGCAGCCAAGATCGGGGGGGCCAAGAGACCCAGTACTTC
TRBJ2-5	NA	TRBD2	TRBV7-2	CASSLRRGSSGGFQETQYF	TGTGCCAGCAGCTTAAGGAGGGGTTCTAGCGGGGGGTTTCAAGAGACCCAGTACTTC
TRBJ2-7	NA	TRBD2	TRBV7-2	CASSWSGGVGYEQYF	TGTGCCAGCAGCTGGAGCGGGGGTGTGGGGTACGAGCAGTACTTC
TRBJ2-3	NA	NA	TRBV7-9	CASSSEGDTQYF	TGTGCCAGCAGCTCCGAGGGAGATACGCAGTATTTT
TRBJ1-1	NA	TRBD1	TRBV5-1	CASSYGTGGLMNTEAFF	TGCGCCAGCAGCTACGGGACAGGGGGCCTAATGAACACTGAAGCTTTCTTT
TRBJ1-2	NA	NA	TRBV4-3	CASSQEVRPSTGYGYTF	TGCGCCAGCAGCCAAGAAGTCAGACCGTCGACAGGCTATGGCTACACCTTC
TRBJ2-4	NA	NA	TRBV5-4	CASSLSVLGENIQYF	TGTGCCAGCAGCTTGTCCGTTTTAGGGGAAAACATTCAGTACTTC
TRBJ1-1	NA	TRBD1	TRBV19	CASSIQQGATEAFF	TGTGCCAGTAGTATCCAACAGGGGGCAACTGAAGCTTTCTTT
TRBJ2-7	NA	NA	TRBV7-2	CASSPRRGSSYEQYF	TGTGCCAGCAGCCCAAGGCGGGGAAGCTCCTACGAGCAGTACTTC
TRBJ2-2	NA	NA	TRBV4-3	CASSQVGHTNTGELFF	TGCGCCAGCAGCCAAGTGGGACACACGAACACCGGGGAGCTGTTTTTT
TRBJ1-5	NA	NA	TRBV11-2	CASSLRGYSNQPQHF	TGTGCCAGCAGCTTACGGGGATATAGCAATCAGCCCCAGCATTTT
TRBJ2-4	NA	NA	TRBV2	CASSGGGMKNIQYF	TGTGCCAGCAGTGGGGGGGGCATGAAAAACATTCAGTACTTC
TRBJ2-7	few	TRBD1	TRBV5-6	CASSLTGAYEQYF	TGTGCCAGCAGCTTGACAGGGGCCTACGAGCAGTACTTC
TRBJ2-5	NA	NA	TRBV11-2	CASSLDRGRGETQYF	TGTGCCAGCAGCTTAGATCGGGGCAGGGGAGAGACCCAGTACTTC
TRBJ1-4	NA	NA	TRBV29-1	CSVESGEKLFF	TGCAGCGTTGAATCGGGGGAAAAACTGTTTTTT
TRBJ2-2	NA	NA	TRBV2	CASIGRVYTGELFF	TGTGCCAGCATAGGCAGGGTGTACACCGGGGAGCTGTTTTTT
TRBJ2-7	NA	TRBD2	TRBV9	CASSSPGLSSFGEQYF	TGTGCCAGCAGCTCACCGGGACTAAGCTCTTTTGGCGAGCAGTACTTC
TRBJ2-3	NA	TRBD2	TRBV29-1	CSVTIAGGSTDTQYF	TGCAGCGTTACCATAGCGGGGGGGAGCACAGATACGCAGTATTTT
TRBJ1-1	NA	NA	TRBV9	CASSEGTGLNTEAFF	TGTGCCAGCAGCGAGGGCACAGGACTGAACACTGAAGCTTTCTTT
TRBJ1-2	few	TRBD1	TRBV6-6	CASRLQGGDGYTF	TGTGCCAGCAGATTACAGGGGGGGGATGGCTACACCTTC
TRBJ2-1	NA	TRBD2	TRBV4-2	CASSQLQGGTSGPKWGNEQFF	TGTGCCAGCAGCCAACTTCAAGGGGGGACTAGCGGTCCTAAATGGGGGAATGAGCAGTTCTTC
TRBJ2-7	few	TRBD2	TRBV4-3	CASSLESGANYEQYF	TGCGCCAGCAGTCTAGAAAGCGGGGCCAACTACGAGCAGTACTTC
TRBJ2-5	NA	NA	TRBV20-1	CSAHREETQYF	TGCAGTGCACACAGGGAGGAGACCCAGTACTTC
TRBJ1-6	once	NA	TRBV12-3/TRBV12-4	CACRQEVPSPLHF	TGTGCCTGCCGGCAGGAGGTCCCTTCACCCCTCCACTTT
TRBJ2-2	NA	TRBD2	TRBV9	CASSALLLAIGTGELFF	TGTGCCAGCAGCGCCCTATTACTAGCGATTGGCACCGGGGAGCTGTTTTTT
TRBJ1-1	NA	NA	TRBV27	CASRQGYMNTEAFF	TGTGCCAGCAGACAGGGTTACATGAACACTGAAGCTTTCTTT
TRBJ1-2	NA	NA	TRBV18	CASSPRPPGDNYGYTF	TGTGCCAGCTCACCACGGCCCCCGGGAGATAACTATGGCTACACCTTC
TRBJ1-4	NA	TRBD1	TRBV3-1/TRBV3-2	CASSPRQGNEKLFF	TGTGCCAGCAGCCCCCGACAGGGGAATGAAAAACTGTTTTTT
TRBJ1-5	NA	NA	TRBV19	CASSIQGTGQPQHF	TGTGCCAGTAGTATACAGGGGACGGGTCAGCCCCAGCATTTT